This T cell receptor (beta chain) was obtained from a study of blood T cell repertoires in COVID-19. Study-level background: Sites across the United States, Italy and Spain contributed samples from acute and convalescent COVID-19. PBMCs, B-cell-depleted T cells, or T cells were the source of the cDNA or gDNA that made up the material.

Per the study methods: Quantification of nucleated cells was approximated via reference gene primer amplification. Assay used: immunoSEQ multiplex PCR; TCRdb lists only in-frame clones, some missing. The V and J calls and clone size are taken from that table; D and trimming were inferred from the DNA. In the table there are 250,000 to 300,000 clones, roughly nine tenths of which are singletons. Germline loops: CDR1 SEHNR, CDR2 FQNEAQ (reference sequence). With V trimmed by 6 bases and J by 2 bases, 6 bases remained unmatched. The CDR3 runs to 15 residues. A Seattle source enrolled patients during active infection and followed them longitudinally.

Sequencing was carried out using peripheral blood. This chain uses TRBV7-9 with TRBJ2-5; the match to TRBD2 covers 10 bases. The clonotype originates from a woman aged 30 to 39 with COVID-19, enrolled during active disease. For the CDR3, the DNA is TGTGCCAGCAGTCAACTAGCGGGGATTCAAGAGACCCAGTACTTC. It is translated as CASSQLAGIQETQYF.